The clone carrying this T cell receptor beta chain was seen a handful of times. No antigen is known for it. This entry belongs to a study of T cell repertoires in cytomegalovirus infection. Study in general: As its CMV epitopes, the study selected recently identified HLA-C-restricted and well-studied HLA-B-restricted targets. Both CMV infection and a matching HLA type were indicated by public TCR beta signatures.

V was clipped by 3 bases and J by 8 bases, with 8 bases between them. CDR1 and CDR2 (germline): SGHNT, YYREEE (reference sequence). The CDR3 runs to 12 residues. Study-wide points: Across the ex vivo response, the dominant clonotypes were HLA-C-restricted CMV-specific TCR beta clonotypes.

TCRdb reprocessed the reads via MiXCR and lists one record per CDR3 protein. The table has 110,000 or so distinct CDR3 sequences, roughly 30% seen once. This clonotype originated in a human donor in good health (CMV status not recorded). Some clones in this sample may be carry-over from other donors' samples. The V and J genes are TRBV5-4 and TRBJ2-2; D might be TRBD2 (5 bases). The sequences come from CD8+ T cells from cultured PBMCs, collected from culture after CMV antigen stimulation. The CDR3 loop reads CASSSSGGELFF. The CDR3 DNA sequence: TGTGCCAGCAGCTCCAGCGGAGGGGAGCTGTTTTTT.